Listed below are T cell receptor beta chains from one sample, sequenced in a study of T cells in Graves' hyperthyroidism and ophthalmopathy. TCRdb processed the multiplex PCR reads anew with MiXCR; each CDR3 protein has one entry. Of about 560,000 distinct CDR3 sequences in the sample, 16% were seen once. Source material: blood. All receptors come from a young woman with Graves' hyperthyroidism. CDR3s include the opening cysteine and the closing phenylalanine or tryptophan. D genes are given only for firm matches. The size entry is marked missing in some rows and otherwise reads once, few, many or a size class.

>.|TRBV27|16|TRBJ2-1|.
CASSPSQTAYYNEQFF
TGTGCCAGCAGTCCTTCCCAGACGGCTTACTACAATGAGCAGTTCTTC
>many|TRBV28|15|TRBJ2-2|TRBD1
CASSGPDRGSGELFF
TGTGCCAGCAGTGGGCCGGACAGGGGTAGCGGGGAGCTGTTTTTT
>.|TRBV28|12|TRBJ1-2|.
CASRSSGEGYTF
TGTGCCAGCAGAAGTTCAGGGGAAGGCTACACCTTC
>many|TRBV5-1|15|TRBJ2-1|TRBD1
CASSSVGQGGNEQFF
TGCGCCAGCAGCTCGGTTGGACAGGGGGGCAATGAGCAGTTCTTC
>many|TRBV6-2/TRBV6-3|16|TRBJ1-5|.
CASRIQDTHSNQPQHF
TGTGCCAGCAGGATCCAGGACACACATAGCAATCAGCCCCAGCATTTT
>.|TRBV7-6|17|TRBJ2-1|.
CASSFPSTSRSYNEQLF
TGTGCCAGCAGCTTTCCCTCTACTAGCCGCTCCTACAATGAGCAGCTCTTC
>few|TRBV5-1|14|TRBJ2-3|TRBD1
CASREGTVTDTQYF
TGCGCCAGCAGGGAAGGGACAGTCACAGATACGCAGTATTTT
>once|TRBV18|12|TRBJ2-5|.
CASPPPQETQYF
TGTGCCAGCCCACCACCCCAAGAGACCCAGTACTTC
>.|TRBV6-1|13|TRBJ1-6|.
CASGGTANSPLHF
TGTGCCAGCGGCGGGACGGCTAATTCACCCCTCCACTTT
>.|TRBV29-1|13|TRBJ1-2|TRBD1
CSVRQGANYGYTF
TGCAGCGTTCGACAGGGTGCGAACTATGGCTACACCTTC
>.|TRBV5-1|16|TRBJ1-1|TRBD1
CASSWATGQGRTEAFF
TGCGCCAGCAGCTGGGCCACGGGACAGGGGAGGACTGAAGCTTTCTTT
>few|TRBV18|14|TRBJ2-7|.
CASSPGVGGDEQYF
TGTGCCAGCTCACCTGGAGTGGGGGGCGACGAGCAGTACTTC
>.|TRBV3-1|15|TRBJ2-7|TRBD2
CASSQRLAFPYEQYF
TGTGCCAGCAGCCAAAGACTAGCGTTCCCCTACGAGCAGTACTTC
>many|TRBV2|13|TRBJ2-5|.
CASKNRDWETQYF
TGTGCCAGCAAAAACAGGGATTGGGAGACCCAGTACTTC
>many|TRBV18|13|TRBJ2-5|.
CASSHNRRETQYF
TGTGCCAGCTCACATAACCGACGAGAGACCCAGTACTTC
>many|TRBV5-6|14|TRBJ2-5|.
CASSLSSGQETQYF
TGTGCCAGCAGCTTGTCTTCAGGACAAGAGACCCAGTACTTC
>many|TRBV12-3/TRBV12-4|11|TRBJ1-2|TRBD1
CASGKGGGYTF
TGTGCCAGCGGCAAAGGGGGCGGCTACACCTTC
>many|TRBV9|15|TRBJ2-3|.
CASSQDGPSTDTQYF
TGTGCCAGCAGCCAAGACGGACCTAGCACAGATACGCAGTATTTT
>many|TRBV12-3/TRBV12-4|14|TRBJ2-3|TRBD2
CADGTSGRSDTQYF
TGTGCCGACGGGACTAGCGGGAGAAGTGATACGCAGTATTTT
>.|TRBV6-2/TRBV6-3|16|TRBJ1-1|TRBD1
CASSLPTTGVGTQAFF
TGTGCCAGCAGTCTTCCAACGACAGGGGTTGGCACTCAAGCTTTCTTT
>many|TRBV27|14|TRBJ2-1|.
CASTMGGIYNEQFF
TGTGCCAGCACCATGGGGGGAATCTACAATGAGCAGTTCTTC
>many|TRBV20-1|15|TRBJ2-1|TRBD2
CSASSGRPPYNEQFF
TGCAGTGCTAGTAGCGGGAGGCCCCCCTACAATGAGCAGTTCTTC
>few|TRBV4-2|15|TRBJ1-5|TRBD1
CASSQGAGGGQPQHF
TGTGCCAGCAGCCAGGGGGCAGGGGGCGGGCAGCCCCAGCATTTT
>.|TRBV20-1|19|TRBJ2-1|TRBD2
CSASPSRTSRGRSYNEQFF
TGCAGTGCTAGCCCCTCAAGGACTAGCCGGGGTCGCTCCTACAATGAGCAGTTCTTC
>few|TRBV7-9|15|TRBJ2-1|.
CASSSTASFTNEQFF
TGTGCCAGCAGCTCTACTGCCTCCTTTACAAATGAGCAGTTCTTC
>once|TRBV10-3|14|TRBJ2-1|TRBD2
CASTSPGRVLGQFF
TGTGCCTCGACCTCGCCCGGGAGGGTGTTAGGGCAGTTCTTC
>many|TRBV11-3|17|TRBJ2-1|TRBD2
CASSLDTSGGTYNEQFF
TGTGCCAGCAGCTTAGATACCTCGGGGGGGACCTACAATGAGCAGTTCTTC
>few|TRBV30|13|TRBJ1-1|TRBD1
CAGMGQANTEAFF
TGTGCCGGGATGGGACAGGCGAACACTGAAGCTTTCTTT
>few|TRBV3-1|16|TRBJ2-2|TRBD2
CASTGTSGRNTGELFF
TGTGCCAGCACCGGGACTAGCGGACGAAACACCGGGGAGCTGTTTTTT
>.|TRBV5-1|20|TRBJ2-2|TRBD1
CAVLMKMKPRDRGPTGELFF
TGCGCCGTACTGATGAAAATGAAACCCCGGGACAGGGGACCCACCGGGGAGCTGTTTTTT
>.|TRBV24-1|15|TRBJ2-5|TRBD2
CATSEVIAGFETQYF
TGTGCCACCAGTGAGGTGATAGCGGGATTCGAGACCCAGTACTTC
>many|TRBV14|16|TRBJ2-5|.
CASSQDARWGQETQYF
TGTGCCAGCAGCCAAGATGCGAGGTGGGGGCAAGAGACCCAGTACTTC